The source of this T cell receptor beta chain is a study of T cell responses to AZD1222 COVID-19 vaccine. TCRdb keeps only in-frame clones here, not all; method: immunoSEQ multiplex PCR. The sample has approximately 110,000 clones; roughly 89% are singletons. Findings of the study overall: Baseline testing showed seropositivity in only 5 or 6 AZD1222 recipients. Donors were mostly white British, more females; clonal diversity possibly underestimated. Every sample of the repertoires postdated the peak T cell response.

Pooling was applied to second doses at about 4 or about 12 weeks. V was pared by 0 bases and J by 5 bases, with 13 bases between. CDR1 and CDR2 (germline): MNHEY, SVGAGI. There are 15 residues in the CDR3. About this clone: As yet, its antigen is unknown.

The starting material was peripheral blood, obtained 28 days after the second AZD1222 dose. The sequence derives from an adult who received the AZD1222 COVID-19 vaccine. This chain uses TRBV6-5 with TRBJ2-5; D may be TRBD1 or TRBD2 (6 bases each). As DNA, the CDR3 is TGTGCCAGCAGTTACTCCGGCAGGGGAGGTGAGACCCAGTACTTC. Protein product: CASSYSGRGGETQYF.